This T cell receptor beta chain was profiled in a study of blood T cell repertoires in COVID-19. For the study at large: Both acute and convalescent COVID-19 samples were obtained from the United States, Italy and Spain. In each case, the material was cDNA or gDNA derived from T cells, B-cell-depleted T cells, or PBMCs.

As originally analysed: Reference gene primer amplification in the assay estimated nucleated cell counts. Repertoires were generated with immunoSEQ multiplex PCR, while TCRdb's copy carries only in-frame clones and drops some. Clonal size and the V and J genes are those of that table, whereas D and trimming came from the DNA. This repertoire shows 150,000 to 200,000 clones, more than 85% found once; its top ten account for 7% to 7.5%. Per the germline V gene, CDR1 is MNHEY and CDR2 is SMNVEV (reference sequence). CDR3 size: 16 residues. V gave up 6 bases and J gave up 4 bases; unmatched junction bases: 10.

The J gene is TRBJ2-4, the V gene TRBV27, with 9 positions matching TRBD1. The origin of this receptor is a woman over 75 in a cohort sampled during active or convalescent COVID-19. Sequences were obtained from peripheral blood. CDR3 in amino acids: CASRKTGGAAKNIQYF. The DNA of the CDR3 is TGTGCCAGCAGAAAAACAGGGGGCGCTGCGAAAAACATTCAGTACTTC.